A single sample gave rise to the 5 T cell receptor beta chains below, sequenced in a study of T cells in Graves' hyperthyroidism and ophthalmopathy. Amplified regions were TCR beta CDR3 sequences from RNA transcripts. TCR CDR3 underwent first-round RT-PCR with the HTBI primer set. TCRdb called the multiplex PCR reads again in MiXCR, with one record for every CDR3 protein. This table has 650,000 to 850,000 distinct CDR3 sequences, under 20% appearing once. Sequenced input: blood. Source of these receptors: a woman in her fifties or sixties with Graves' hyperthyroidism that later progressed to Graves' ophthalmopathy.

This clonotype has ten or more counts. The chain couples TRBV12-3 or TRBV12-4 to TRBJ1-4; unclear D gene. The CDR3 loop spans 12 amino acids. The V gene lost 2 bases and the J gene lost 8 bases, with 6 bases spanning the gap. CDR3 nucleotides: TGTGCCAGCAGTTTAAAAGGGGAAAAACTGTTTTTT. Amino acid sequence: CASSLKGEKLFF.

This clonotype was seen once. This rearrangement joins TRBV6-1 to TRBJ2-7; the match to TRBD1 covers 9 bases. The germline V gene encodes CDR1 MNHNS and CDR2 SASEGT. With V trimmed by 2 bases and J by 7 bases, 6 bases remained unmatched. The length of the CDR3 is 14 residues. The CDR3 here is CASSESQGAGEQYF. The DNA of the CDR3 is TGTGCCAGCAGTGAATCACAGGGGGCTGGGGAGCAGTACTTC.

This clonotype was detected many times. The genes are TRBV11-2 and TRBJ2-7, with D perhaps TRBD1 (5 bases). The CDR3 loop spans 15 amino acids. CDR1 is SGHAT and CDR2 is FQNNGV in the germline V gene. V was cut by 8 bases and J by 5 bases, with 22 bases left in between. CDR3 in amino acids: CASESSQGWGHEQYF. CDR3 DNA: TGTGCCAGCGAATCCAGTCAGGGTTGGGGCCACGAGCAGTACTTC.

This clonotype appeared many times. The J gene is TRBJ1-1, the V gene TRBV18; TRBD1 aligns across 8 bases. Per germline, CDR1 KGHSH and CDR2 LQKENI. V gave up 3 bases and J gave up 0 bases; unmatched junction bases: 3. The CDR3 loop spans 15 amino acids. The CDR3 DNA is TGTGCCAGCTCACCGACAGGGGACTTGAACACTGAAGCTTTCTTT. It yields the protein CASSPTGDLNTEAFF.

The gene calls are TRBV19 and TRBJ2-7, with D tentatively TRBD2 (7 bases). V lost 4 bases and J lost 0, with 22 bases in between. CDR3 length: 18 amino acids. Germline values: CDR1 LNHDA, CDR2 SQIVND (reference sequence). The CDR3 region is CASSTLYRGAASSYEQYF. CDR3 sequence (DNA): TGTGCCAGTAGTACCCTCTACCGGGGGGCGGCTAGCTCCTACGAGCAGTACTTC. The entire variable domain, with the rest obtained from reference TRBV19 and TRBJ2-7, is as follows: DGGITQSPKYLFRKEGQNVTLSCEQNLNHDAMYWYRQDPGQGLRLIYYSQIVNDFQKGDIAEGYSVSREKKESFPLTVTSAQKNPTAFYLCASSTLYRGAASSYEQYFGPGTRLTVT.